A selection of T cell receptor beta chains follows, all from one sample in a study of response to subunit inactivated influenza vaccine. Via MiXCR, TCRdb re-called the RT-PCR reads, giving one row per CDR3 protein. The sample consists of around 580,000 distinct CDR3 sequences, 12% of them appearing once. Sequenced here: PBMCs from blood, sampled on the day of vaccination. The origin of the receptors is a man between 45 and 60 years old who received an inactivated influenza vaccine. Both conserved end residues are part of each CDR3.

j_gene	v_gene	CDR3aa
TRBJ2-1	TRBV18	CASSPNQGSNSEQFF
TRBJ2-7	TRBV11-2	CASSSYPEQYF
TRBJ1-1	TRBV19	CASKIRGATEAFF
TRBJ2-5	TRBV24-1	CATSDAGLAGGRETQYF
TRBJ2-5	TRBV29-1	CSVDHQGRLETQYF
TRBJ1-6	TRBV7-2	CASSSGVGSPLHF
TRBJ1-2	TRBV2	CASRTIYGYTF
TRBJ1-5	TRBV19	CASRLDRGRNQPQHF
TRBJ2-5	TRBV5-1	CASRPSGAGETQYF
TRBJ2-7	TRBV28	CASSTSGTETYEQYF
TRBJ2-3	TRBV5-1	CASSRGRTDTQYF
TRBJ2-7	TRBV3-1	CASSQVPTSYEQYF
TRBJ2-1	TRBV11-1	CASSYPPYNEQFF
TRBJ2-1	TRBV5-1	CASSLNIRSYNEQFF
TRBJ2-2	TRBV5-8	CASSLLAGDTGELFF
TRBJ2-1	TRBV9	CASSTWSNSYNEQFF